The 18 T cell receptor beta chains below all came from one sample that was sequenced in a study of Tregs in tolerant kidney transplant recipients. Only in-frame clones appear in the TCRdb table, and some are missing; sequencing was by immunoSEQ multiplex PCR. The sample table includes roughly 30,000 clones. The material was CD8+ T cells from blood, obtained before the transplant. These receptors were taken from a human donor who received a combined kidney and bone marrow transplant.

On this clone: The sequence runs out 3 residues before the end of the CDR3; the remainder is reconstructed from the germline J gene. This sequence joins TRBV5-1 and TRBJ2-7; TRBD1 is a possible D gene (5 bases). Between the trimmed V and J ends, which lost 3 bases and 3 bases, there was a span of 16 bases. Germline-derived CDR1 and CDR2 are SGHRS and YFSETQ. CDR3 length: 15 residues. CDR3 sequence: CASSSPETAFYEQYF. The covered CDR3 bases are TGCGCCAGCAGCTCCCCAGAGACAGCTTTCTACGAG. The full variable domain, with the rest looked up from reference TRBV5-1 and TRBJ2-7, is KAGVTQTPRYLIKTRGQQVTLSCSPISGHRSVSWYQQTPGQGLQFLFEYFSETQRNKGNFPGRFSGRQFSNSRSEMNVSTLELGDSALYLCASSSPETAFYEQYFGPGTRLTVT.

Turning to this clone: Sequencing ends 3 residues short of the CDR3 end; the germline J gene provides the rest. The chain employs TRBV19 and TRBJ1-5; no clear D gene. V gave up 10 bases and J gave up 2 bases, with 27 bases separating them. The germline CDR1 and CDR2 sequences are LNHDA and SQIVND (reference sequence). This CDR3 region has 18 residues. Partial CDR3 DNA: TGTGCCACCGCCCCCGGACTAGCGGGAGGGATTGGCAATCAGCCC. Translation: CATAPGLAGGIGNQP. The entire CDR3 is CATAPGLAGGIGNQPQHF.

For this clone: The DNA ends 3 residues before the CDR3 does, and the rest of the CDR3 is filled in from the germline J gene. The chain recombines TRBV6-1 with TRBJ2-2; 13 nucleotides match TRBD2. The germline CDR1 and CDR2 sequences are MNHNS and SASEGT. The J segment lost 8 bases and the V segment lost 2 bases, leaving 11 bases of the junction unmatched. The CDR3 has 18 amino acids. CDR3 sequence: CASSERLAGGLLGGELFF. The covered CDR3 bases are TGTGCCAGCAGTGAAAGACTAGCGGGAGGCCTTCTGGGGGGGGAG.

As to this clone: The CDR3 end is not reached by the read, which stops 3 residues before it; the germline J gene fills it in. The V call is TRBV2, the J call TRBJ2-3; 8 bases match TRBD2. This CDR3 has 15 amino acids. Germline lookup yields CDR1 SNHLY and CDR2 FYNNEI. Trimming at V came to 6 bases and at J to 4 bases, leaving 9 bases not matched to a gene. CDR3 DNA, as far as it was read: TGTGCCAGCAGCCCGGGACTAGGAAGGCCAGATACG. Translating gives CASSPGLGRPDT. In full, the CDR3 is CASSPGLGRPDTQYF.

As to this clone: The read ends 3 residues shy of where the CDR3 ends; the end is completed using the germline J gene. The rearrangement uses TRBV18 and TRBJ2-5, with 9 bases fitting TRBD2. V trimming: 1 base; J trimming: 2 bases; junction bases outside the gene matches: 8. The germline CDR1 and CDR2 sequences are KGHSH and LQKENI. The CDR3 runs to 17 residues. The CDR3 bases that were read are TGTGCCAGCTCACCACTCAGCGGACTAGCGAGGCAAGAGACC. The encoded protein is CASSPLSGLARQET. The CDR3 in its entirety is CASSPLSGLARQETQYF.

About this clone: From the germline J gene comes the end of the CDR3, since the read stops 3 residues before it. The rearrangement links TRBV5-1 to TRBJ1-1; 8 bases are a match to TRBD1. J was trimmed by 2 bases and V by 0 bases; bases with no gene match: 3. The CDR3 contains 15 residues. The germline V gene has CDR1 SGHRS and CDR2 YFSETQ. The CDR3 loop is CASSLETGGNTEAFF. The covered CDR3 bases are TGCGCCAGCAGCTTGGAAACAGGGGGAAACACTGAA.

As concerns this clone: The CDR3 end is not reached by the read, which stops 3 residues before it; the germline J gene fills it in. This chain links TRBV10-3 with TRBJ2-7, with D perhaps TRBD1 (6 bases). The length of the CDR3 is 14 residues. Germline V gene data show CDR1 as ENHRY and CDR2 as SYGVKD. V lost 7 bases to trimming and J lost 0 bases, with 13 bases between them. CDR3 sequence reads: CAINDPGASYEQYF. The DNA read from the CDR3 is TGTGCCATCAATGATCCAGGGGCCTCCTACGAG.

Regarding this clone: The read terminates 3 residues ahead of where the CDR3 ends, so the germline J gene completes it. The chain has TRBV2 and TRBJ1-2; D is unresolved. This CDR3 has 11 amino acids. V was cut by 7 bases and J by 3 bases, with 6 bases left in between. CDR1 and CDR2 (germline): SNHLY, FYNNEI. CDR3 sequence reads: CASNEDYGYTF. CDR3 DNA (partial): TGTGCCAGCAACGAGGACTATGGC.

Concerning this clone itself: The read terminates 3 residues ahead of where the CDR3 ends, so the germline J gene completes it. The genes are TRBV19 and TRBJ2-7; 7 bases align to TRBD1. Germline values: CDR1 LNHDA, CDR2 SQIVND (reference sequence). CDR3 length: 14 amino acids. V shed 5 bases, J shed 5 bases, and the junction held 9 bases outside the gene matches. CDR3 DNA, as far as it was read: TGTGCCAGTAGTCCAGACAGGGATACGCACGAG. Its protein product is CASSPDRDTHE. The entire CDR3 reads CASSPDRDTHEQYF.

About this clone: The missing CDR3 end, 3 residues past where the read stops, is filled in from the germline J gene. The gene calls are TRBV19 and TRBJ1-2; D ambiguous. The CDR3 consists of 14 residues. V was shortened by 4 bases and J by 5 bases, with 14 bases between the two germline ends. Germline CDR1 and CDR2: LNHDA and SQIVND (reference sequence). The covered CDR3 bases are TGTGCCAGTAGTAACCCGACCGGGGAGTATGGC. This translates into CASSNPTGEYG. From start to end, the CDR3 is CASSNPTGEYGYTF.

For this clone: The CDR3 extends 3 residues past the end of the read, so its final part is completed from the germline J gene. This rearrangement joins TRBV6-2 or TRBV6-3 to TRBJ2-7, with TRBD2 matching over 10 bases. CDR1 and CDR2 (germline): MNHEY, SVGEGT. The V and J ends lost 5 bases and 0 bases, in that order; junction bases with no gene match: 4. This CDR3 spans 15 amino acids. CDR3 region: CASSPSGRDSYEQYF. The CDR3 DNA, read in part, is TGTGCCAGCAGTCCAAGCGGGAGGGACTCCTACGAG.

On this clone: Read coverage stops 3 residues before the CDR3 terminus; the germline J gene supplies the remainder. This chain uses TRBV19 with TRBJ2-5, with D hard to call. Germline CDR1 and CDR2: LNHDA and SQIVND (reference sequence). CDR3 length equals 14 residues. The V end lost 0 bases, the J end lost 3 bases, and 8 bases lay between the germline ends. The covered CDR3 bases are TGTGCCAGTAGTATAGAAGATAGGGAAGAGACC. This encodes CASSIEDREET. The whole CDR3 protein is CASSIEDREETQYF.

About this clone itself: The junction departs from germline at one end; a sequencing error may be responsible. The read ends 3 residues shy of where the CDR3 ends; the end is completed using the germline J gene. The chain couples TRBV4-2 to TRBJ2-2; maybe TRBD2 (6 bases). Germline V CDR1 and CDR2: LGHNA, YNFKEQ. This CDR3 has 15 amino acids. CDR3 sequence reads: CASSQDRRGTGELFF. Partial CDR3 DNA: TGCGCCAGCAGCCAAGATCGGAGGGGAACGGGGGAG.

As to this clone: The read falls 3 residues short of the CDR3 end, and the missing part is taken from the germline J gene. The gene calls are TRBV7-6 and TRBJ2-1; D call uncertain. Germline loops: CDR1 SGHVS, CDR2 FNYEAQ. CDR3 length: 13 amino acids. V lost 1 base and J lost 6, with 7 bases in between. The covered CDR3 bases are TGTGCCAGCAGCTTAGAGGTGTTCAATGAG. This translates into CASSLEVFNE. The entire CDR3 sequence reads CASSLEVFNEQFF.

Comments on this clone: The missing CDR3 end, 3 residues past where the read stops, is filled in from the germline J gene. The J gene is TRBJ2-7, the V gene TRBV5-4; tentative D call: TRBD2 (6 bases). The ends were cut back, 0 bases at V and 1 base at J, with 14 bases in the middle. CDR1 is SGHNT and CDR2 is YYREEE in the germline V gene (reference sequence). This CDR3 region has 16 residues. The part of the CDR3 DNA that was read is TGTGCCAGCAGCTTGGGGCGCGGGGCTTTTTCCTACGAG. The encoded protein is CASSLGRGAFSYE. The entire CDR3 reads CASSLGRGAFSYEQYF.

Comment on this clone: The CDR3 is cut off 3 residues early in the read; its end comes from the germline J gene. The chain recombines TRBV19 with TRBJ1-1; D gene unclear. This CDR3 region has 14 residues. Germline CDR1 and CDR2: LNHDA and SQIVND (reference sequence). Trimming shortened V by 5 bases and J by 5 bases, and 15 bases separated the two germline ends. The CDR3 protein is CASSDGSGLTEAFF. The DNA read from the CDR3 is TGTGCCAGTAGTGATGGTTCGGGTCTGACTGAA.

Remarks on this clone: The read terminates 3 residues ahead of where the CDR3 ends, so the germline J gene completes it. The chain has TRBV7-6 and TRBJ1-1, with 7 nucleotides matching TRBD1. Per germline, CDR1 SGHVS and CDR2 FNYEAQ. This CDR3 is 14 amino acids long. V was pared by 5 bases and J by 6 bases, with 9 bases of the junction left unmatched. The sequenced part of the CDR3 DNA is TGTGCCAGCAGCACTATGACAGGGCTGGCTGAA. It translates to CASSTMTGLAE. Given in full, the CDR3 is CASSTMTGLAEAFF.

Comment on this clone: Read coverage stops 3 residues before the CDR3 terminus; the germline J gene supplies the remainder. This rearrangement joins TRBV7-9 to TRBJ1-2, with D possibly matching TRBD1 (5 bases). Looked up from germline, CDR1 is SEHNR and CDR2 is FQNEAQ (reference sequence). V dropped 5 bases and J dropped 4 bases, with 14 bases sitting between them. This CDR3 spans 14 amino acids. The DNA read from the CDR3 is TGTGCCAGCAGCCACCCGGAGGGGCCCTATGGC. Amino acid sequence: CASSHPEGPYG. The whole CDR3 sequence is CASSHPEGPYGYTF.